This T cell receptor (beta chain) was sequenced in a study of vaccination effects on CD4 cells after COVID-19. The CDR3 is 14 amino acids. The V gene lost 5 bases and the J gene lost 2 bases, with 13 bases spanning the gap. CDR1 is SGHTA and CDR2 is FQGNSA in the germline V gene. Findings and limits, study-wide: Whether induced by infection or by vaccine, clones showed marked clonal contraction late after vaccination. Cross-reaction with common cold coronaviruses was seen in only 1 of 255 vaccine-induced clones from healthy vaccinees.

Concerning this clone itself: Its antigen remains unidentified.

Within the ViraFEST assay, antigen-specific CD4+ T cells underwent expansion with viral peptide pools prior to sequencing. Subsequent to a culture period of around 10 days, CD4+ T cells were isolated. Neither prior SARS-CoV-2 infection nor positive nucleocapsid antibodies were present in the vaccine recipients. In culture with 10 IU/ml IL-2 and roughly 10 ug/ml peptides, PBMC were grown at some 2 million per well. TCRdb's table, derived via immunoSEQ multiplex PCR, lists solely in-frame clones and lacks some. Altogether about 20,000 clones are present, roughly 72% being singletons, with the ten largest covering 7.5% to 9.5%.

The clonotype comes from a human donor who received a COVID-19 vaccine. This material consisted of CD4+ T cells from PBMCs cultured with HCoV-NL63 spike peptides, taken before COVID-19 vaccination. The chain combines TRBV7-2 with TRBJ2-7; D possibly corresponds to TRBD2 (6 bases). For the CDR3, the DNA is TGTGCCAGCAGCCTATCAGCGGGTACCTACGAGCAGTACTTC. It specifies CASSLSAGTYEQYF. Full variable domain (missing parts from reference TRBV7-2 and TRBJ2-7): GAGVSQSPSNKVTEKGKDVELRCDPISGHTALYWYRQSLGQGLEFLIYFQGNSAPDKSGLPSDRFSAERTGGSVSTLTIQRTQQEDSAVYLCASSLSAGTYEQYFGPGTRLTVT.